Listed below are T cell receptor beta chains from one sample, sequenced in a study of blood T cells in healthy people across ages. MiXCR, applied by TCRdb to the 5' RACE reads, yields one record per CDR3 protein. This sample has roughly 1,700,000 distinct CDR3 sequences; roughly 30% occur once, and the top ten carry 7% to 9%. The sample consisted of blood. These receptors came from a woman younger than 45 in good health. Each CDR3 is given with its conserved first and last residue. A D gene is named only where the DNA matches it firmly. The size entry is marked missing in some rows and otherwise reads once, few, many or a size class.

>NA|TRBV18|TRBJ2-3|NA
CASSQTGLPGDTQYF
TGTGCCAGCTCACAGACAGGACTACCGGGGGATACGCAGTATTTT
>NA|TRBV7-2|TRBJ2-5|many
CASSQRVRGETQYF
TGTGCCAGCAGCCAGCGGGTGAGGGGGGAGACCCAGTACTTC
>NA|TRBV20-1|TRBJ2-3|NA
CSARVRGTSTDTQYF
TGCAGTGCTAGGGTACGGGGCACAAGCACAGATACGCAGTATTTT
>TRBD1|TRBV7-9|TRBJ1-1|NA
CASSLSSQGVGAEAFF
TGTGCCAGCAGCTTAAGTTCCCAGGGGGTTGGCGCTGAAGCTTTCTTT
>NA|TRBV24-1|TRBJ1-5|NA
CATSYGPHQPQHF
TGTGCCACCAGTTACGGCCCTCATCAGCCCCAGCATTTT
>NA|TRBV20-1|TRBJ2-3|NA
CSASWDSSDTQYF
TGCAGTGCTTCCTGGGACTCCTCAGATACGCAGTATTTT
>NA|TRBV12-5|TRBJ1-1|few
CASGSLVYGTEAFF
TGTGCTAGTGGTTCCCTTGTATACGGAACTGAAGCTTTCTTT
>NA|TRBV6-5|TRBJ2-3|NA
CASRPPPGQEEDTQYF
TGTGCCAGCAGACCGCCGCCGGGACAAGAGGAAGATACGCAGTATTTT
>NA|TRBV2|TRBJ2-7|few
CASSVTPLNKQYF
TGTGCCAGCAGTGTCACACCACTGAACAAGCAGTACTTC
>NA|TRBV29-1|TRBJ2-1|many
CSVDPGPDNEQFF
TGCAGCGTTGACCCGGGACCTGACAATGAGCAGTTCTTC
>NA|TRBV2|TRBJ2-1|NA
CASRTLTGEQFF
TGTGCCAGCAGGACGCTAACTGGTGAGCAGTTCTTC
>NA|TRBV9|TRBJ1-1|NA
CASSVFSGTEAFF
TGTGCCAGCAGCGTATTCTCGGGCACTGAAGCTTTCTTT
>NA|TRBV28|TRBJ1-5|NA
CASLLRQGLNQPQHF
TGTGCCAGCCTCCTGAGGCAGGGCCTCAATCAGCCCCAGCATTTT
>TRBD2|TRBV7-2|TRBJ2-3|NA
CASSLLRGDFLRAEDTQYF
TGTGCCAGCAGCTTACTCCGGGGGGATTTTTTACGGGCGGAAGATACGCAGTATTTT
>NA|TRBV13|TRBJ2-7|few
CASSLNLGSEQYF
TGTGCCAGCAGCTTAAATTTAGGGAGCGAGCAGTACTTC